This T cell receptor beta chain was retrieved from a study of CD8+ T cells in alopecia areata. Specified treatment: oral pan-JAK inhibitor, 5-10 mg twice daily. Peripheral blood samples and lesional scalp punch biopsies were obtained from alopecia areata patients. The CDR3 extends over 16 amino acids. Germline loops: CDR1 SGHRS, CDR2 YFSETQ. V dropped 1 base and J dropped 5 bases, with 19 bases sitting between them. TCR sequencing used cDNA made by reverse transcription of extracted RNA. Using immunoSEQ multiplex PCR, the repertoire was profiled, and TCRdb retains in-frame clones only, with some absent. Among about 140,000 clones listed, about four fifths were seen once.

Sample: CD8+ T cells sorted from blood, taken at week 4, from a patient treated with tofacitinib. The TCR comes from a human donor with alopecia areata. The chain combines TRBV5-1 with TRBJ2-7, with D perhaps matching TRBD1 or TRBD2 (5 bases each). In DNA, the CDR3 is TGCGCCAGCAGCTTGACCGGGCCCCAGGTGGGGGACGAGCAGTACTTC. Amino acid sequence: CASSLTGPQVGDEQYF.